These 25 T cell receptor beta chains were all obtained from the same sample, sequenced in a study of blood T cell repertoires in COVID-19. Clones were read by immunoSEQ multiplex PCR, and TCRdb kept only the in-frame ones, dropping some. The table has about 250,000 clones, about 82% seen once. The specimen was peripheral blood. The receptors stem from a woman aged 60-75 years with active or convalescent COVID-19.

This chain links TRBV7-3 with TRBJ2-7; TRBD1 aligns across 10 bases. CDR1 is SGHTA, CDR2 FQGTGA, per germline. The CDR3 contains 14 residues. J gave up 5 bases and V 5 bases, and 6 bases lay outside the gene matches. Here the CDR3 reads CASSVTGGVDEQYF. Written as DNA, the CDR3 is TGTGCCAGCAGCGTGACAGGGGGCGTCGACGAGCAGTACTTC.

This clone has a handful of counts. The V and J genes are TRBV7-9 and TRBJ1-3; 9 nucleotides align to TRBD1. The CDR3 is 16 residues long. Germline lookup yields CDR1 SEHNR and CDR2 FQNEAQ (reference sequence). With 6 bases clipped from V and 2 bases from J, the junction kept 8 bases outside the gene matches. In nucleotides, the CDR3 is TGTGCCAGCAGAGACGTACAGGGGGCCACTGGAAACACCATATATTTT. Amino acids: CASRDVQGATGNTIYF.

The rearrangement uses TRBV6-5 and TRBJ2-5; 8 bases fit TRBD2. The length of the CDR3 is 14 residues. J was trimmed by 0 bases and V by 7 bases; bases with no gene match: 4. The germline V gene encodes CDR1 MNHEY and CDR2 SVGAGI. The CDR3, as DNA: TGTGCCAGCAACCGCGGGGGGAACCAAGAGACCCAGTACTTC. As protein: CASNRGGNQETQYF.

This chain links TRBV4-2 with TRBJ2-5, with 14 bases aligning to TRBD2. CDR1 and CDR2 from the germline V gene are LGHNA and YNFKEQ. The V gene end was trimmed by 1 base and the J gene end by 5 bases; junction bases not matched to a gene: 0. The CDR3 loop spans 15 amino acids. CDR3 region: CASSQGTSGGETQYF. In nucleotides, the CDR3 is TGTGCCAGCAGCCAAGGGACTAGCGGGGGGGAGACCCAGTACTTC.

V usage is TRBV19 and J usage is TRBJ1-4; 7 bases fit TRBD1. V gave up 1 base and J gave up 7 bases; unmatched junction bases: 15. Germline values: CDR1 LNHDA, CDR2 SQIVND (reference sequence). This CDR3 is 18 amino acids long. The CDR3 DNA reads as TGTGCCAGTAGTATAGCGACAGGGAACGCCGCCGGAGGTGAAAAACTGTTTTTT. Translation gives CASSIATGNAAGGEKLFF.

The gene calls are TRBV5-5 and TRBJ2-1, with D perhaps matching TRBD1 (5 bases). V lost 2 bases and J 0 bases, leaving 24 bases between the germline ends. The CDR3 runs 20 residues. CDR1 SGHKS and CDR2 YYEKEE come from the germline V gene (reference sequence). The CDR3 sequence is CASSLSGPGFPSGSYNEQFF. The CDR3 bases are TGTGCCAGCAGCTTATCCGGGCCAGGGTTCCCCTCCGGCTCCTACAATGAGCAGTTCTTC.

This chain joins TRBV2 and TRBJ1-1, with D unclear. The V end lost 6 bases, the J end lost 0 bases, and 8 bases lay between the germline ends. The CDR3 consists of 13 residues. Germline loops: CDR1 SNHLY, CDR2 FYNNEI. The CDR3 region has the DNA TGTGCCAGCAGCCCACAGATGAACACTGAAGCTTTCTTT. Protein sequence: CASSPQMNTEAFF. Full variable domain (remainder filled in from reference TRBV2 and TRBJ1-1): EPEVTQTPSHQVTQMGQEVILRCVPISNHLYFYWYRQILGQKVEFLVSFYNNEISEKSEIFDDQFSVERPDGSNFTLKIRSTKLEDSAMYFCASSPQMNTEAFFGQGTRLTVV.

This chain links TRBV5-4 with TRBJ2-1; weak D call: TRBD2 (8 bases). V was clipped by 6 bases and J by 0 bases, with 19 bases between them. CDR1 SGHNT and CDR2 YYREEE come from the germline V gene (reference sequence). CDR3 length equals 17 residues. The CDR3 is CASMGNGGDSSYNEQFF. CDR3 coding DNA: TGTGCCAGCATGGGGAACGGGGGGGACAGCTCCTACAATGAGCAGTTCTTC.

The J gene is TRBJ2-3, the V gene TRBV30, with TRBD2 matching 7 bases. Germline CDR1 is GTSNPN and CDR2 is SVGIG (reference sequence). Trimming at V came to 4 bases and at J to 6 bases, leaving 7 bases not matched to a gene. The CDR3 consists of 13 residues. CDR3 in amino acids: CAWNPGGRDTQYF. In nucleotides, the CDR3 is TGTGCCTGGAACCCGGGAGGTCGGGATACGCAGTATTTT. Variable domain in full (rest from reference TRBV30 and TRBJ2-3): SQTIHQWPATLVQPVGSPLSLECTVEGTSNPNLYWYRQAAGRGLQLLFYSVGIGQISSEVPQNLSASRPQDRQFILSSKKLLLSDSGFYLCAWNPGGRDTQYFGPGTRLTVL.

This chain uses TRBV5-5 with TRBJ2-5; 7 bases agree with TRBD1. The length of the CDR3 is 17 residues. The V gene's germline CDR1 is SGHKS and CDR2 YYEKEE (reference sequence). Trimming took 0 bases from V and 1 from J; bases not matched to a gene: 9. CDR3 loop: CASSLESGGFGQETQYF. CDR3 DNA: TGTGCCAGCAGCTTGGAGTCAGGGGGATTCGGCCAAGAGACCCAGTACTTC. The full variable domain, completed using reference TRBV5-5 and TRBJ2-5, is DAGVTQSPTHLIKTRGQQVTLRCSPISGHKSVSWYQQVLGQGPQFIFQYYEKEERGRGNFPDRFSARQFPNYSSELNVNALLLGDSALYLCASSLESGGFGQETQYFGPGTRLLVL.

The chain has TRBV28 and TRBJ1-2, with TRBD1 as a possible D gene (5 bases). CDR1 MDHEN and CDR2 SYDVKM come from the germline V gene. The CDR3 contains 12 residues. The V and J ends lost 5 bases and 4 bases respectively, with 8 bases between them. CDR3: CASSHDSYGYTF. The CDR3 bases are TGTGCCAGCAGTCACGACAGCTATGGCTACACCTTC.

CDR3 region: CASTTNGGGQETQYF. The CDR3 DNA sequence: TGTGCCAGCACCACCAATGGGGGGGGGCAAGAGACCCAGTACTTC. V is TRBV2 and J is TRBJ2-5; 7 nucleotides line up with TRBD2. Germline assignment: CDR1 SNHLY and CDR2 FYNNEI. The CDR3 runs to 15 residues. The V gene end was trimmed by 7 bases and the J gene end by 2 bases; junction bases not matched to a gene: 10. The full variable domain, in which reference TRBV2 and TRBJ2-5 provide the parts outside the CDR3, is EPEVTQTPSHQVTQMGQEVILRCVPISNHLYFYWYRQILGQKVEFLVSFYNNEISEKSEIFDDQFSVERPDGSNFTLKIRSTKLEDSAMYFCASTTNGGGQETQYFGPGTRLLVL.

The V call is TRBV10-1, the J call TRBJ1-1; 7 nucleotides line up with TRBD1. This CDR3 is 14 amino acids long. CDR1 is WNHNN, CDR2 SYGVQD, per germline (reference sequence). Germline trimming cut 1 base from V and 11 bases from J; bases unmatched to any gene: 10. The CDR3 loop reads CASSEFVGGPQAFF. The CDR3 DNA reads as TGCGCCAGCAGTGAGTTCGTAGGGGGCCCGCAGGCTTTCTTT.

The rearrangement joins TRBV24-1 to TRBJ1-1; no definite D call. V lost 0 bases and J lost 4, with 5 bases in between. CDR1 KGHDR and CDR2 SFDVKD come from the germline V gene. CDR3 length equals 13 residues. The CDR3, as DNA: TGTGCCACCAGTGATTTGCGGGGCACTGAAGCTTTCTTT. Encoded protein: CATSDLRGTEAFF.

The chain couples TRBV6-5 to TRBJ1-6, with D uncertain. The CDR3 runs 16 residues. The V gene lost 0 bases and the J gene lost 9 bases, with 15 bases spanning the gap. Germline values: CDR1 MNHEY, CDR2 SVGAGI. In DNA form, the CDR3 reads TGTGCCAGCAGTTACTCGCTCGCGACTATGGGTTCACCCCTCCACTTT. This encodes CASSYSLATMGSPLHF.

The chain couples TRBV30 to TRBJ1-5; the D gene is possibly TRBD1 (6 bases). In germline, CDR1 is GTSNPN, CDR2 SVGIG (reference sequence). This CDR3 is built from 14 residues. V was shortened by 5 bases and J by 4 bases, with 15 bases between the two germline ends. For the CDR3, the DNA is TGTGCCTGGGGGACCGGGACACTGAATCAGCCCCAGCATTTT. Translated, it gives CAWGTGTLNQPQHF.

The chain combines TRBV6-6 with TRBJ2-1; 13 bases are a match to TRBD2. The CDR3 extends over 15 amino acids. In germline, CDR1 is MNHNY, CDR2 SVGAGI (reference sequence). The V gene end was trimmed by 8 bases and the J gene end by 10 bases; junction bases not matched to a gene: 11. The DNA for the CDR3 is TGTGCCAGCCGTGGAACTAGCGGGAGGGCGAGCGAGCAGTTCTTC. This sequence encodes CASRGTSGRASEQFF.

This sequence joins TRBV7-8 and TRBJ2-4; 15 positions agree with TRBD2. Germline V CDR1 and CDR2: SGHVS, FQNEAQ. J gave up 6 bases and V 3 bases, and 3 bases lay outside the gene matches. CDR3 size: 16 residues. The CDR3 region has the DNA TGTGCCAGCAGCTTGGGACTAGCGGGAGGAGGAAACATTCAGTACTTC. Its translation: CASSLGLAGGGNIQYF.

This clone was counted a single time. In the same sample, other DNA sequences code for this CDR3. The V call is TRBV5-1, the J call TRBJ2-3; 7 nucleotides match TRBD2. The germline V gene has CDR1 SGHRS and CDR2 YFSETQ. The CDR3 has 14 amino acids. Trimming removed 0 bases from V and 3 bases from J; junction bases left unmatched: 1. The DNA for the CDR3 is TGCGCCAGCAGCTTGGAGGGAGGGACAGATACGCAGTATTTT. This codes for CASSLEGGTDTQYF.

Regarding this clone: This CDR3 is also generated by other DNA sequences in the sample. J is TRBJ1-1 and V is TRBV18; perhaps TRBD1 as D (6 bases). Germline V gives CDR1 KGHSH, CDR2 LQKENI. This CDR3 contains 14 residues. Trimming pared 3 bases from V and 4 bases from J, leaving 12 bases between. The CDR3 is CASSPDRGGTEAFF. The DNA for the CDR3 is TGTGCCAGCTCACCTGACAGAGGGGGCACTGAAGCTTTCTTT.

The genes are TRBV6-1 and TRBJ2-1; 9 bases fit TRBD1. CDR1 and CDR2 from the germline V gene are MNHNS and SASEGT. This CDR3 contains 15 residues. V trimming: 1 base; J trimming: 5 bases; junction bases outside the gene matches: 3. The CDR3 nucleotides read TGTGCCAGCAGTGAAGTTGGGACAGGGAACAATGAGCAGTTCTTC. It encodes CASSEVGTGNNEQFF.

The CDR3 loop reads CASSIAGYQETQYF. Here the CDR3 DNA reads TGTGCCAGTAGTATTGCGGGATACCAAGAGACCCAGTACTTC. The gene calls are TRBV19 and TRBJ2-5, with TRBD2 as a possible D gene (6 bases). Trimming removed 3 bases from V and 0 bases from J, with 8 bases in between. The CDR3 loop spans 14 amino acids. Per the germline V gene, CDR1 is LNHDA and CDR2 is SQIVND (reference sequence).

This clone was recorded once. The chain couples TRBV2 to TRBJ1-5; a weak D match, TRBD1 (6 bases). V lost 6 bases, J lost 3 bases, and 9 bases lay in between. Per the germline V gene, CDR1 is SNHLY and CDR2 is FYNNEI. This CDR3 region has 13 residues. The CDR3 sequence: CASRGQFNQPQHF. The CDR3 region has the DNA TGTGCCAGCAGAGGACAGTTCAATCAGCCCCAGCATTTT. The full variable domain, its missing parts supplied by reference TRBV2 and TRBJ1-5, is EPEVTQTPSHQVTQMGQEVILRCVPISNHLYFYWYRQILGQKVEFLVSFYNNEISEKSEIFDDQFSVERPDGSNFTLKIRSTKLEDSAMYFCASRGQFNQPQHFGDGTRLSIL.

The chain links TRBV6-6 to TRBJ2-5; no clear D. V lost 7 bases and J lost 2, with 11 bases in between. Germline CDR1 and CDR2: MNHNY and SVGAGI (reference sequence). The CDR3 has 13 amino acids. CDR3: CASTLEVQETQYF. The CDR3 nucleotides read TGTGCCAGCACCCTAGAGGTACAAGAGACCCAGTACTTC.

This rearrangement joins TRBV15 to TRBJ2-3; a weak D match, TRBD2 (6 bases). Trimming stripped 0 bases from V and 7 bases from J, with 17 bases between. This CDR3 contains 16 residues. CDR1 and CDR2 from the germline V gene are LNHNV and YYDKDF (reference sequence). CDR3 sequence (DNA): TGTGCCACCAGCAGAGAACTAGCCTATCTGGGGAATACGCAGTATTTT. Residues: CATSRELAYLGNTQYF.